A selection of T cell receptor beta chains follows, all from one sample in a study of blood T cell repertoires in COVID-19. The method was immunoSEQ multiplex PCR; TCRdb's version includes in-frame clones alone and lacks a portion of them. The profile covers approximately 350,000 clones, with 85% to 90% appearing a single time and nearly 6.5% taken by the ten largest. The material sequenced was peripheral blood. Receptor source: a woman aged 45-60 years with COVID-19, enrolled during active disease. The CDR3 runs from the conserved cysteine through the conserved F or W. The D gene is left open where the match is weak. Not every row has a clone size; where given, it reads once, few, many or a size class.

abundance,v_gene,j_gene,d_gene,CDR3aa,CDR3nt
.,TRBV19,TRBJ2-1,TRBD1,CASSPGTGGRGEPYNEQFF,TGTGCCAGTAGTCCCGGGACAGGGGGCCGGGGGGAACCCTACAATGAGCAGTTCTTC
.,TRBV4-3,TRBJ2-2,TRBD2,CASSRLAGVVGELFF,TGCGCCAGCAGCAGACTAGCGGGAGTGGTCGGGGAGCTGTTTTTT
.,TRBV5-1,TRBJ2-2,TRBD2,CASSRTSGRQPGELFF,TGCGCCAGCAGCCGGACTAGCGGGAGACAGCCCGGGGAGCTGTTTTTT
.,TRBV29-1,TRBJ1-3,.,CSPDKRAGRFSGNTIYF,TGCAGCCCAGACAAGAGGGCAGGTCGGTTCTCTGGAAACACCATATATTTT
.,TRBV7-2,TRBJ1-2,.,CASSSDERLDGYTF,TGTGCCAGCAGCTCTGACGAGAGGCTTGATGGCTACACCTTC
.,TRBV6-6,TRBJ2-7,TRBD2,CASSLRLAGHRQYF,TGTGCCAGCAGTCTACGACTAGCGGGACACAGGCAGTACTTC
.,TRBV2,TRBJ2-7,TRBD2,CASSEISGRGEQYF,TGTGCCAGCAGTGAAATTAGCGGGAGAGGCGAGCAGTACTTC
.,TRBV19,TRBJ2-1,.,CASSMGHVGDEQFF,TGTGCCAGTAGTATGGGGCACGTAGGGGATGAGCAGTTCTTC
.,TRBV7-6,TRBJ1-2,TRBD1,CASSPQTGEGGYTF,TGTGCCAGCAGCCCCCAGACAGGGGAAGGGGGCTACACCTTC
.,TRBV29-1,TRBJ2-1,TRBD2,CSVDSSLAESYNEQFF,TGCAGCGTTGACTCAAGTCTAGCGGAATCCTACAATGAGCAGTTCTTC
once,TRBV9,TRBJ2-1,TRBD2,CASSPHQAGGYNEQFF,TGTGCCAGCAGCCCCCACCAAGCGGGAGGGTACAATGAGCAGTTCTTC
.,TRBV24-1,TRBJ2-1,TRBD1,CATSDLLRGNGNEQFF,TGTGCCACCAGTGATTTGCTCAGGGGGAACGGGAATGAGCAGTTCTTC
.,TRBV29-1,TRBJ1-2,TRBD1,CSVEIRDREGYGYTF,TGCAGCGTTGAAATTCGGGACAGGGAAGGCTATGGCTACACCTTC
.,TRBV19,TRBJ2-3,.,CASSNGQRTDTQYF,TGTGCCAGTAGTAACGGACAGAGAACAGATACGCAGTATTTT
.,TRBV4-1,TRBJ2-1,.,CASSQAPTGPLYNEQFF,TGCGCCAGCAGCCAGGCTCCTACAGGCCCACTTTACAATGAGCAGTTCTTC
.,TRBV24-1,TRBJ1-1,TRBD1,CATSDTRQGRTEAFF,TGTGCCACCAGTGATACCAGACAGGGGCGAACTGAAGCTTTCTTT
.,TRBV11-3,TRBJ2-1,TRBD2,CASSPAGAYNEQFF,TGTGCCAGCAGCCCAGCGGGAGCCTACAATGAGCAGTTCTTC
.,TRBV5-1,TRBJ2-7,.,CASSLAASGEQYF,TGCGCCAGCAGCTTGGCAGCATCGGGGGAGCAGTACTTC
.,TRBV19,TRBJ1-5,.,CASSIQGIGQPQHF,TGTGCCAGTAGTATACAGGGAATAGGACAGCCCCAGCATTTT
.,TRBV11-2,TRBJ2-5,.,CASSSDAGTLQETQYF,TGTGCCAGCAGCTCCGACGCCGGGACATTGCAAGAGACCCAGTACTTC
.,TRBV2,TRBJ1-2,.,CASSDQGGYGYTF,TGTGCCAGCAGTGATCAGGGAGGGTATGGCTACACCTTC
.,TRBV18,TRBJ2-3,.,CASSPSRAGDTQYF,TGTGCCAGCTCACCGTCGAGGGCGGGAGATACGCAGTATTTT
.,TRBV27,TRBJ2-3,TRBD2,CASSSTSGRETFTQYF,TGTGCCAGCAGTTCGACTAGCGGGAGGGAAACTTTTACGCAGTATTTT
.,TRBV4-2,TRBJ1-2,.,CASSQEGLGGGYTF,TGTGCCAGCAGCCAAGAAGGGTTAGGAGGTGGCTACACCTTC
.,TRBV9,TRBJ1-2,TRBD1,CASSVVGQGGGGYTF,TGTGCCAGCAGCGTAGTAGGACAGGGGGGAGGTGGCTACACCTTC
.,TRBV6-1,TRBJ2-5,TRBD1,CASSEYILKAGGGETQYF,TGTGCCAGCAGTGAATACATATTGAAGGCAGGGGGCGGAGAGACCCAGTACTTC
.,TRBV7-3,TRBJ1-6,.,CASSPSGFLNSPLHF,TGTGCCAGCAGCCCGTCAGGCTTTCTTAATTCACCCCTCCACTTT
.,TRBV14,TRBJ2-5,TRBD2,CASSQDRTSGMIGLRETQYF,TGTGCCAGCAGCCAAGACCGGACTAGCGGGATGATCGGGCTACGGGAGACCCAGTACTTC
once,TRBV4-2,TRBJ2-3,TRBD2,CASSQGAGGPADTQYF,TGTGCCAGCAGCCAAGGGGCGGGAGGGCCCGCAGATACGCAGTATTTT
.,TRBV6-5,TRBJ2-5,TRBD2,CASRGLAKQTQYF,TGTGCCAGCAGGGGACTAGCCAAACAGACCCAGTACTTC
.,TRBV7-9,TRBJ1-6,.,CASSFGTVRDSPLHF,TGTGCCAGCAGTTTCGGCACAGTCCGAGATTCACCCCTCCACTTT
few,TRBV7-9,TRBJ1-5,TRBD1,CASSPAGDRYQPQHF,TGTGCCAGCAGCCCGGCGGGGGACAGGTACCAGCCCCAGCATTTT
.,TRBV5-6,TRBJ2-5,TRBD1,CASSQTGPLQETQYF,TGTGCCAGCAGCCAGACAGGGCCCCTCCAAGAGACCCAGTACTTC
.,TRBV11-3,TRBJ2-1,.,CASSLLLPYEQFF,TGTGCCAGCAGCTTACTTCTCCCTTATGAGCAGTTCTTC
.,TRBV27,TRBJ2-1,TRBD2,CASSLPSGRAKRSYNEQFF,TGTGCCAGCAGTTTACCGAGCGGGAGGGCCAAGAGGTCCTACAATGAGCAGTTCTTC
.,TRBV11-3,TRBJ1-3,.,CASSLVGRQSGNTIYF,TGTGCCAGCAGCTTAGTAGGCAGACAGTCTGGAAACACCATATATTTT
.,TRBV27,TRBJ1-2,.,CASSLVGRDGYTF,TGTGCCAGCAGTTTAGTGGGCAGGGATGGCTACACCTTC
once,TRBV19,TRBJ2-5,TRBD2,CASQIAGGLGETQYF,TGTGCCAGCCAGATAGCGGGAGGGCTAGGAGAGACCCAGTACTTC
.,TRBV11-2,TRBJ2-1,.,CASSFLRGNYNEQFF,TGTGCCAGCAGCTTTCTTAGGGGGAATTACAATGAGCAGTTCTTC
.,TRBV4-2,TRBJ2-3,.,CASSRDFSGVRTDTQYF,TGTGCCAGCAGCCGAGACTTCTCCGGAGTAAGGACAGATACGCAGTATTTT
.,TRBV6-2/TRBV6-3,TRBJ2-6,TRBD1,CASSTSRQGSGANVLTF,TGTGCCAGCAGTACTTCCCGACAGGGCTCTGGAGCCAACGTCCTGACTTTC
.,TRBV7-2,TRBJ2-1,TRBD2,CASSFGTSGIYEQFF,TGTGCCAGCAGCTTTGGGACTAGCGGGATTTATGAGCAGTTCTTC
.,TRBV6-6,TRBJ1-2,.,CASQSTKIYGYTF,TGTGCCAGCCAATCGACAAAAATCTATGGCTACACCTTC
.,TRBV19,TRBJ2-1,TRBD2,CASSIDKSGANEQFF,TGTGCCAGTAGTATAGATAAGAGCGGGGCTAATGAGCAGTTCTTC
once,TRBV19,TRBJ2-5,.,CASRRGGEETQYF,TGTGCCAGTAGGAGAGGGGGAGAGGAGACCCAGTACTTC
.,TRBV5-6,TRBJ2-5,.,CASSLSRETQYF,TGTGCCAGCAGCTTGAGTAGAGAGACCCAGTACTTC
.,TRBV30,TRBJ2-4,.,CAWTTTTGPKNIQYF,TGTGCCTGGACAACTACTACAGGGCCCAAAAACATTCAGTACTTC
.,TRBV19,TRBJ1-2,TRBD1,CASSAWGQGYGYTF,TGTGCCAGTAGTGCTTGGGGACAGGGATATGGCTACACCTTC